This entry lists 22 T cell receptor beta chains sequenced from one sample in a study of CD8+ T cells in alopecia areata. Treatment indicated: oral pan-JAK inhibitor, 5-10 mg twice daily. TCR sequencing used cDNA made by reverse transcription of extracted RNA. This table comes from immunoSEQ multiplex PCR, and its TCRdb copy is limited to in-frame clones, with some not included. Here the sample spans about 260,000 clones, 50% to 75% being singletons. The source was CD4+ T cells sorted from blood, collected around week 52, from a patient treated with tofacitinib. Every receptor here comes from a human donor with alopecia areata.

Points on this clone: Additional DNA sequences in this sample encode the identical CDR3. The rearrangement joins TRBV29-1 to TRBJ2-7; 10 positions match TRBD1. V shed 6 bases, J shed 4 bases, and the junction held 6 bases outside the gene matches. CDR3 length: 13 amino acids. Germline assignment: CDR1 SQVTM and CDR2 ANQGSEA. The DNA for the CDR3 is TGCAGCGTGGGGACAGGGGTGGTTTACGAGCAGTACTTC. This translates into CSVGTGVVYEQYF.

In DNA, the CDR3 is TGTGCCAGCAATAGGTTCGTCGAAAAACTGTTTTTT. It specifies CASNRFVEKLFF. The chain has TRBV2 and TRBJ1-4, with D uncertain. Germline V CDR1 and CDR2: SNHLY, FYNNEI. This CDR3 is 12 amino acids long. Trimming shortened V by 7 bases and J by 8 bases, and 11 bases separated the two germline ends.

The chain combines TRBV5-1 with TRBJ1-1; the D gene is possibly TRBD1 (6 bases). Germline CDR1 reads SGHRS; CDR2 reads YFSETQ. The V gene lost 0 bases and the J gene lost 2 bases, with 8 bases spanning the gap. The CDR3 loop spans 14 amino acids. In nucleotides, the CDR3 is TGCGCCAGCAGCTTGGAGGGGGTAAACACTGAAGCTTTCTTT. It is translated as CASSLEGVNTEAFF. Full variable domain (rest looked up from reference TRBV5-1 and TRBJ1-1): KAGVTQTPRYLIKTRGQQVTLSCSPISGHRSVSWYQQTPGQGLQFLFEYFSETQRNKGNFPGRFSGRQFSNSRSEMNVSTLELGDSALYLCASSLEGVNTEAFFGQGTRLTVV.

The chain joins TRBV5-4 to TRBJ1-6, with 8 positions matching TRBD1. V shed 4 bases and J 10 bases; nucleotides not matched to a gene: 4. The CDR3 runs 13 residues. Looked up from germline, CDR1 is SGHNT and CDR2 is YYREEE (reference sequence). The CDR3 nucleotides read TGTGCCAGCAGCGGAGGACAGGGATCACCCCTCCACTTT. Amino acid sequence: CASSGGQGSPLHF.

This clone has a handful of counts. The genes are TRBV6-6 and TRBJ1-4, with no clear D. V was trimmed by 7 bases and J by 1 base, leaving 16 bases between them. CDR1 MNHNY and CDR2 SVGAGI come from the germline V gene (reference sequence). This CDR3 has 16 amino acids. CDR3 in amino acids: CASTPPGGRTNEKLFF. The CDR3 region has the DNA TGTGCCAGCACCCCCCCGGGCGGAAGAACTAATGAAAAACTGTTTTTT.

The V and J genes are TRBV9 and TRBJ1-1; 9 nucleotides line up with TRBD1. The CDR3 totals 15 residues. V trimming: 4 bases; J trimming: 0 bases; junction bases outside the gene matches: 4. CDR1 is SGDLS, CDR2 YYNGEE, per germline. The CDR3 sequence: CASSTGQGMNTEAFF. CDR3 DNA: TGTGCCAGCAGCACCGGACAGGGGATGAACACTGAAGCTTTCTTT.

The rearrangement links TRBV27 to TRBJ2-1; possible D gene TRBD2, 5 bases. V shed 3 bases and J shed 6 bases, with 12 bases lying between them. The CDR3 length is 14 residues. Germline-derived CDR1 and CDR2 are MNHEY and SMNVEV (reference sequence). DNA for the CDR3: TGTGCCAGCAGTTTGTTTAGGACTCCCAATGAGCAGTTCTTC. Translated: CASSLFRTPNEQFF.

CDR3: CASSYGTSADTQYF. CDR3 bases: TGTGCCAGCAGCTACGGGACTTCGGCAGATACGCAGTATTTT. J is TRBJ2-3 and V is TRBV11-1, with D possibly matching TRBD2 (6 bases). The CDR3 runs 14 residues. V lost 4 bases and J 4 bases, leaving 12 bases between the germline ends. Germline V lookup: CDR1 SGHAT, CDR2 FQDESV (reference sequence).

This clone was observed a few times. In DNA, the CDR3 is TGTGCCAGCAGCTTACCTAGCGGGGATCGGGATACGCAGTATTTT. This codes for CASSLPSGDRDTQYF. This chain uses TRBV7-3 with TRBJ2-3, with 9 bases lining up with TRBD2. The CDR3 extends over 15 amino acids. The V gene's germline CDR1 is SGHTA and CDR2 FQGTGA. V lost 2 bases, J lost 6 bases, and 6 bases stayed unmatched.

The rearrangement joins TRBV29-1 to TRBJ1-6; D remains unclear. CDR3 length: 16 amino acids. Germline assignment: CDR1 SQVTM and CDR2 ANQGSEA. V was trimmed by 0 bases and J by 10 bases, leaving 19 bases between them. The CDR3 spells CSVEETRCVVWSPLHF. CDR3 nucleotide sequence: TGCAGCGTTGAAGAAACCCGTTGCGTCGTTTGGTCACCCCTCCACTTT.

The chain has TRBV7-9 and TRBJ2-3; no clear D. The V end was cut by 5 bases, the J end by 6 bases, with 12 bases between. Germline V gives CDR1 SEHNR, CDR2 FQNEAQ (reference sequence). This CDR3 comprises 13 residues. CDR3 in amino acids: CASSRGVVDTQYF. The CDR3 DNA sequence: TGTGCCAGCAGCAGAGGAGTCGTGGATACGCAGTATTTT.

The V and J genes are TRBV6-5 and TRBJ1-5; D not certain. The germline V and J ends were trimmed by 4 bases and 4 bases, with 8 bases remaining between them. The CDR3 sequence is 13 residues long. Germline CDR1 is MNHEY and CDR2 is SVGAGI. The chain's CDR3 is CASSLQLNQPQHF. DNA for the CDR3: TGTGCCAGCAGTTTACAGCTTAATCAGCCCCAGCATTTT.

The chain employs TRBV2 and TRBJ1-5, with D maybe TRBD1 (6 bases). This CDR3 has 13 residues. CDR1 and CDR2 (germline): SNHLY, FYNNEI. V was shortened by 8 bases and J by 7 bases, with 15 bases between the two germline ends. The CDR3 DNA is TGTGCCAGCTGTACCGGGGGCAGGCAGCCCCAGCATTTT. It specifies CASCTGGRQPQHF.

This clone was counted between two and nine times. This chain links TRBV29-1 with TRBJ1-5; weak D call: TRBD1 (6 bases). V shed 6 bases and J shed 0 bases, with 9 bases lying between them. From germline, CDR1 is SQVTM and CDR2 ANQGSEA. The CDR3 runs to 13 residues. The CDR3 here is CSVGQISNQPQHF. In DNA, the CDR3 is TGCAGCGTCGGACAGATTAGCAATCAGCCCCAGCATTTT.

The chain carries TRBV30 and TRBJ1-5; 12 bases are a match to TRBD1. V gave up 4 bases and J gave up 10 bases; unmatched junction bases: 8. Germline V lookup: CDR1 GTSNPN, CDR2 SVGIG (reference sequence). The CDR3 has 14 residues. The DNA for the CDR3 is TGTGCCTGGACTCCGGGACAGGGGGCCGGCCCCCAGCATTTT. Translation: CAWTPGQGAGPQHF.

V and J are TRBV5-1 and TRBJ2-5; D unresolved. CDR3 length: 14 amino acids. Trimming removed 2 bases at V and 4 bases at J, with 12 bases between. Germline CDR1 is SGHRS and CDR2 is YFSETQ. The CDR3 loop reads CASSFGPSGETQYF. The CDR3 coding sequence is TGCGCCAGCAGCTTCGGACCCTCGGGAGAGACCCAGTACTTC.

The chain employs TRBV7-2 and TRBJ2-7; weak D call: TRBD1 (5 bases). The V end lost 5 bases, the J end lost 0 bases, and 11 bases lay between the germline ends. Germline V CDR1 and CDR2: SGHTA, FQGNSA. The CDR3 covers 14 residues. The CDR3 DNA reads TGTGCCAGCAGCGTCGCAGGGTCCTCCTACGAGCAGTACTTC. This codes for CASSVAGSSYEQYF. Supplemented by reference TRBV7-2 and TRBJ2-7, the full variable domain reads GAGVSQSPSNKVTEKGKDVELRCDPISGHTALYWYRQSLGQGLEFLIYFQGNSAPDKSGLPSDRFSAERTGGSVSTLTIQRTQQEDSAVYLCASSVAGSSYEQYFGPGTRLTVT.

This clone was seen a handful of times. The chain uses TRBV10-3 and TRBJ2-5, with a weak D call TRBD2 (5 bases). CDR3 length: 11 residues. Trimming took off 0 bases at V and 9 bases at J, with 5 bases between the two ends. CDR1 and CDR2 (germline): ENHRY, SYGVKD. As DNA, the CDR3 is TGTGCCATCAGTGAGTCGGAGGCCCAGTACTTC. Its translation: CAISESEAQYF.

This clone has a handful of counts. The chain carries TRBV6-6 and TRBJ2-1, with D perhaps TRBD1 (6 bases). Trimming left V 4 bases short and J 6 bases short, with 16 bases between. In germline, CDR1 is MNHNY, CDR2 SVGAGI (reference sequence). This CDR3 is 15 amino acids long. This CDR3 is CASSSYGQLGNEQFF. For the CDR3, the DNA is TGTGCCAGCAGTTCCTACGGACAGTTGGGCAATGAGCAGTTCTTC.

The chain carries TRBV5-1 and TRBJ1-1; D not resolved. CDR1 SGHRS and CDR2 YFSETQ come from the germline V gene. V was shortened by 7 bases and J by 7 bases, with 11 bases between the two germline ends. This CDR3 is 11 amino acids long. The CDR3 DNA reads TGCGCCAGCGCCGGAGAAGTTGAAGCTTTCTTT. This codes for CASAGEVEAFF.

The V and J genes are TRBV4-3 and TRBJ2-3; D unresolved. V was trimmed by 0 bases and J by 6 bases, leaving 7 bases between them. Per germline, CDR1 LGHNA and CDR2 YSLEER. The CDR3 has 13 amino acids. The CDR3 is CASSQDPWDTQYF. The CDR3 coding sequence is TGCGCCAGCAGCCAAGATCCCTGGGATACGCAGTATTTT.

This chain uses TRBV7-9 with TRBJ2-3; D not certain. From germline, CDR1 is SEHNR and CDR2 FQNEAQ (reference sequence). Trimming pared 3 bases from V and 0 bases from J, leaving 7 bases between. This CDR3 spans 14 amino acids. This CDR3 reads CASSLVGSTDTQYF. CDR3 DNA: TGTGCCAGCAGCTTGGTAGGGAGCACAGATACGCAGTATTTT.